This T cell receptor beta chain was sequenced in a study of tumor-infiltrating lymphocytes in primary liver carcinoma. TCR beta cDNA was reverse-transcribed from 400 to 500 ng of total RNA. The reaction used a constant-region primer and ProtoScript II reverse transcriptase. It was through three nested multiplex PCR rounds of slightly modified ARM-PCR that TCR beta libraries arose. Both of the initial two PCR rounds ran for nine to eleven cycles and employed TRBV1-TRBV30 forward primers alongside a C-beta reverse primer. TCRdb itself ran the multiplex PCR reads through MiXCR, one entry per CDR3 protein. The data show 20,000 to 25,000 distinct CDR3 sequences, roughly 79% seen once. The CDR3 sequence is 16 residues long. Per the germline V gene, CDR1 is MNHEY and CDR2 is SVGAGI. Study-level results: Merely some 7-24% of top clones spanned all five tumor regions.

In the case of this clonotype: Its cognate antigen is unknown. The conserved phenylalanine or tryptophan normally closing the CDR3 is absent here, so this likely arose from a read error.

Taking roughly 18-32 mg of unsorted bulk tissue, the authors co-extracted RNA and DNA. The material sequenced was liver tumor tissue from sampling region 1. Subset described: tumor region T1, superior pole. The chain joins TRBV6-5 to TRBJ1-5; D ambiguous. This sequence originates from a woman aged 30 to 39 with primary liver carcinoma and hepatitis B virus infection. CDR3 coding DNA: TGTGGCAGCACCTCGGTGCGGGGAAATCGATTACAGCCCCAGCATTTG. It is translated as CGSTSVRGNRLQPQHL.